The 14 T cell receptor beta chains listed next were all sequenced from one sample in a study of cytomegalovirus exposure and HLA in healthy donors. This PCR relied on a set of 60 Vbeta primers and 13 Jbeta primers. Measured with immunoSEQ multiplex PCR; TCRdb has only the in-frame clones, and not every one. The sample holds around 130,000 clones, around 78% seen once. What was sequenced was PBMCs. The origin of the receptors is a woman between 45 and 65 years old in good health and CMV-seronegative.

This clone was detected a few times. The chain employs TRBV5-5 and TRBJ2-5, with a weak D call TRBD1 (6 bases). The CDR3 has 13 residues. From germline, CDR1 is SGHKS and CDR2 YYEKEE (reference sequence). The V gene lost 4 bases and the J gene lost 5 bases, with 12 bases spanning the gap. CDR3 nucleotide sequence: TGTGCCAGCAGCCCCGGGACACAGGAGACCCAGTACTTC. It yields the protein CASSPGTQETQYF.

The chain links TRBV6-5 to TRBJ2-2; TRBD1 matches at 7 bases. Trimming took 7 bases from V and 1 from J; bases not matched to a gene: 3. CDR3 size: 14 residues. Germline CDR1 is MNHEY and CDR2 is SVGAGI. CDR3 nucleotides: TGTGCCAGCACCAGGACAGGGAACACCGGGGAGCTGTTTTTT. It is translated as CASTRTGNTGELFF.

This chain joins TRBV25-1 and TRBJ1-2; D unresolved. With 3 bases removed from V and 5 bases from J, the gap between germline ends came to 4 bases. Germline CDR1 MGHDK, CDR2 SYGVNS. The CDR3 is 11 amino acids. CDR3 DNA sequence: TGTGCCAGCAGTGATCGTTATGGCTACACCTTC. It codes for CASSDRYGYTF.

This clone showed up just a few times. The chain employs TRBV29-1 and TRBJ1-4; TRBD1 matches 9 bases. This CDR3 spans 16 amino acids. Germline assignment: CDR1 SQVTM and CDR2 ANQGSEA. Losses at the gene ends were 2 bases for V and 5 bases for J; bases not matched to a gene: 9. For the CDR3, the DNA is TGCAGCGTTGAATTTTTTGGACAGGGGACCAATGAAAAACTGTTTTTT. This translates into CSVEFFGQGTNEKLFF.

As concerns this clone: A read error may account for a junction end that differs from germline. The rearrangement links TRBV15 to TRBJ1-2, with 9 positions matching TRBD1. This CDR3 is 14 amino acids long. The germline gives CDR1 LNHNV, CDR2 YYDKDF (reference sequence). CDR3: CATSLRDRDYGYPF. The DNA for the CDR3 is TGTGCCACCAGCCTCCGGGACAGGGACTATGGCTACCCCTTC. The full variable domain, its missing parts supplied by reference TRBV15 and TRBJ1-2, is DAMVIQNPRYQVTQFGKPVTLSCSQTLNHNVMYWYQQKSSQAPKLLFHYYDKDFNNEADTPDNFQSRRPNTSFCFLDIRSPGLGDTAMYLCATSLRDRDYGYPFGSGTRLTVV.

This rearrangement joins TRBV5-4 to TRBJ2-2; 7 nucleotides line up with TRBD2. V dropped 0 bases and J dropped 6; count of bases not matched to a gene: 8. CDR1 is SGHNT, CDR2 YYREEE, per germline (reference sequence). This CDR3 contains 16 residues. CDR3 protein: CASSLDGGSSSGELFF. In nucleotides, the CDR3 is TGTGCCAGCAGCTTGGACGGCGGGAGTAGCTCCGGGGAGCTGTTTTTT.

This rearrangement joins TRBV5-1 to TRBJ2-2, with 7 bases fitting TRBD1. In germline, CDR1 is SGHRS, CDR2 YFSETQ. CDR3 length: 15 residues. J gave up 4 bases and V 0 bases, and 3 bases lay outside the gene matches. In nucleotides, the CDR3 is TGCGCCAGCAGCTTGGAGGGACAGTCCACCGGGGAGCTGTTTTTT. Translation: CASSLEGQSTGELFF.

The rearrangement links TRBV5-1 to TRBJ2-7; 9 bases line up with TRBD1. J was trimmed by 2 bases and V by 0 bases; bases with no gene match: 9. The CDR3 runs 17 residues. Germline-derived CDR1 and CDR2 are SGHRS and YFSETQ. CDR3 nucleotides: TGCGCCAGCAGCTTGGGAATAGGGGGACAGGGTACCTACGAGCAGTACTTC. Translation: CASSLGIGGQGTYEQYF.

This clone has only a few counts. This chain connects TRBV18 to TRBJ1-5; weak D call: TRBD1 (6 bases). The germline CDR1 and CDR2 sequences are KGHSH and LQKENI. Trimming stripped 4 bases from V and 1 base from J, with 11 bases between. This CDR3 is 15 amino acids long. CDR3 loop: CASSLNQGSNQPQHF. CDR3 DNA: TGTGCCAGCTCACTAAATCAGGGGAGCAATCAGCCCCAGCATTTT.

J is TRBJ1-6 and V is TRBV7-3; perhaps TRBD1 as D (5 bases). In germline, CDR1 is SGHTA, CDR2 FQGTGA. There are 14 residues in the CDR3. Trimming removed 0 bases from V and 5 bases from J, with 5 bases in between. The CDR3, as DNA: TGTGCCAGCAGCTTAACGGGGCATAATTCACCCCTCCACTTT. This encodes CASSLTGHNSPLHF. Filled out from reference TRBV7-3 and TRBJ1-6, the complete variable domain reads GAGVSQTPSNKVTEKGKYVELRCDPISGHTALYWYRQSLGQGPEFLIYFQGTGAADDSGLPNDRFFAVRPEGSVSTLKIQRTERGDSAVYLCASSLTGHNSPLHFGNGTRLTVT.

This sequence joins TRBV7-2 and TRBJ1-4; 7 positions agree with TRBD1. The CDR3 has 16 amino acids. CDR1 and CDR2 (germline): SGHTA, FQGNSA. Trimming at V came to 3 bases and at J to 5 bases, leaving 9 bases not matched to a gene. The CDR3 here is CASSFDAGGSNEKLFF. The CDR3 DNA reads TGTGCCAGCAGCTTTGATGCAGGGGGTTCCAATGAAAAACTGTTTTTT.

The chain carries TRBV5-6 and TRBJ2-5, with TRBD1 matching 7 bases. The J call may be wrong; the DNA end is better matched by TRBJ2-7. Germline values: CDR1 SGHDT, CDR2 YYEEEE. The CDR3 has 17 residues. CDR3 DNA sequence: TGTGCCAGCAGGGACATCATCGAGTACAGGGGATGCTACGAGCAGTACTTC. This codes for CASRDIIEYRGCYEQYF.

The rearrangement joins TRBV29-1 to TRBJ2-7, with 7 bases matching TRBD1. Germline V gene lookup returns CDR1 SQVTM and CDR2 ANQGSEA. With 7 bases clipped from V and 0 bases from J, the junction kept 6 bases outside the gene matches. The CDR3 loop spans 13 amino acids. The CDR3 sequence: CSAAAGGSYEQYF. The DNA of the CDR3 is TGCAGCGCCGCAGCAGGGGGCTCCTACGAGCAGTACTTC.

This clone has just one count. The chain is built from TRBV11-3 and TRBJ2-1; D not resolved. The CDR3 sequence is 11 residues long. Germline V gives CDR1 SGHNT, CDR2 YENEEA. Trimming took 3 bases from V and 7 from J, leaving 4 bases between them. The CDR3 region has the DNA TGTGCCAGCAGCTTTAAAAATGAGCAGTTCTTC. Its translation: CASSFKNEQFF. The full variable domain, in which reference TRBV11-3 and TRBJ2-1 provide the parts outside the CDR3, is EAGVVQSPRYKIIEKKQPVAFWCNPISGHNTLYWYLQNLGQGPELLIRYENEEAVDDSQLPKDRFSAERLKGVDSTLKIQPAELGDSAVYLCASSFKNEQFFGPGTRLTVL.